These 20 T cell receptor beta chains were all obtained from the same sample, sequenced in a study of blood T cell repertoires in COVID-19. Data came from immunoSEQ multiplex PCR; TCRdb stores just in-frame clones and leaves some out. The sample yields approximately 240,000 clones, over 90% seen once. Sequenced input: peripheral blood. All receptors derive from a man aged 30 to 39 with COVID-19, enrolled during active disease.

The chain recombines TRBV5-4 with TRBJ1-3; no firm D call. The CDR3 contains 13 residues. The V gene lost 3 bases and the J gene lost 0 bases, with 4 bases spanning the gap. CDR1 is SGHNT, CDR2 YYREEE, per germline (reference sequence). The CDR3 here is CASSSSSGNTIYF. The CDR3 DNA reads TGTGCCAGCAGCTCCTCCTCTGGAAACACCATATATTTT.

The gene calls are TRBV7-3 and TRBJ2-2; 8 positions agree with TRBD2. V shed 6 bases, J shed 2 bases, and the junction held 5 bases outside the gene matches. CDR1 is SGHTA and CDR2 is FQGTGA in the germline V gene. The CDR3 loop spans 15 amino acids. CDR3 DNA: TGTGCCAGCAGGCCTACTAGCGGTAACACCGGGGAGCTGTTTTTT. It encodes CASRPTSGNTGELFF.

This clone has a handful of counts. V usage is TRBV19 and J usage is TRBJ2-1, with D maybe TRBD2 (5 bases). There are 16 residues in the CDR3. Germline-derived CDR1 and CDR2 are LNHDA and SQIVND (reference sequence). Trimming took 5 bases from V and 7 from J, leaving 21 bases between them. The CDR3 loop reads CASSGEREALVNEQFF. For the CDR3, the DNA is TGTGCCAGTAGTGGGGAGCGAGAGGCCCTTGTAAATGAGCAGTTCTTC.

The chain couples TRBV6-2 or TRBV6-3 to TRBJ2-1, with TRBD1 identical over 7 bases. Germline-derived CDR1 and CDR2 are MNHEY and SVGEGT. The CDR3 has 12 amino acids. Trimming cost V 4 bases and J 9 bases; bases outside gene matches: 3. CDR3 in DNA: TGTGCCAGCAGTTTACAGGGGTTTGAGCAGTTCTTC. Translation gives CASSLQGFEQFF.

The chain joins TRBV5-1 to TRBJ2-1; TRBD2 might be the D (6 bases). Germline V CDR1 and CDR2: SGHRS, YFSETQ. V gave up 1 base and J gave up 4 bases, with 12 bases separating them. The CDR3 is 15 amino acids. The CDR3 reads CASSLIAEKYNEQFF. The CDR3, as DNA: TGCGCCAGCAGCTTGATAGCGGAGAAGTACAATGAGCAGTTCTTC. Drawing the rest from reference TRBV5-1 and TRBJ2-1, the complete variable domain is KAGVTQTPRYLIKTRGQQVTLSCSPISGHRSVSWYQQTPGQGLQFLFEYFSETQRNKGNFPGRFSGRQFSNSRSEMNVSTLELGDSALYLCASSLIAEKYNEQFFGPGTRLTVL.

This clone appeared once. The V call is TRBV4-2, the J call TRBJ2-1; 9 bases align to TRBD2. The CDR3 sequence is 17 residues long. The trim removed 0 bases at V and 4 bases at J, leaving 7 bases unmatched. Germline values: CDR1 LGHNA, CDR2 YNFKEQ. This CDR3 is CASSQDRNSGGYNEQFF. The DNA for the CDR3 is TGTGCCAGCAGCCAAGATCGAAATAGCGGGGGATACAATGAGCAGTTCTTC.

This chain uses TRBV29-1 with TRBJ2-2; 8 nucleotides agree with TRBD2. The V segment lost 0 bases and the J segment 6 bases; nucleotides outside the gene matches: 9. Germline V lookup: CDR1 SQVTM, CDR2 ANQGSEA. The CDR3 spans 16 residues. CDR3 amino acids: CSVEDRDGGAPGELFF. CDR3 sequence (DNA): TGCAGCGTTGAAGATCGGGACGGGGGGGCCCCCGGGGAGCTGTTTTTT.

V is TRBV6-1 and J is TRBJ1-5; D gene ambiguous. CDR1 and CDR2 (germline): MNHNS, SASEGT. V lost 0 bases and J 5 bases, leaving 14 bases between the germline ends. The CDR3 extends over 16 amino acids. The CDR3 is CASSEARQINYQPQHF. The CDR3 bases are TGTGCCAGCAGTGAAGCGCGACAAATCAATTATCAGCCCCAGCATTTT.

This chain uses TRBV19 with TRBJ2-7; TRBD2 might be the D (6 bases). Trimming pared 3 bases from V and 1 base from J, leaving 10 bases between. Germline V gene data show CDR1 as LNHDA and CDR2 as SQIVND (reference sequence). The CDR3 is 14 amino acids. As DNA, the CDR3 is TGTGCCAGTAGTATTCGGCGGGGTTCCTACGAGCAGTACTTC. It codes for CASSIRRGSYEQYF.

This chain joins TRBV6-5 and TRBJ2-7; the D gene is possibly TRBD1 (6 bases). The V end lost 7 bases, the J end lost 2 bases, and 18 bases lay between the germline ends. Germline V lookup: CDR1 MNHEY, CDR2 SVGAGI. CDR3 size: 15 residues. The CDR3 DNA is TGTGCCAGCACCAAAGCCCGGGACAACACCTACGAGCAGTACTTC. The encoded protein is CASTKARDNTYEQYF.

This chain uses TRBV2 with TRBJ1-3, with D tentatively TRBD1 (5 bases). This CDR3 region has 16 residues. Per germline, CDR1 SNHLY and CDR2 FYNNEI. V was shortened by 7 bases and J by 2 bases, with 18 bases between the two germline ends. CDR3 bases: TGTGCCAGCACTCTGGTGGGGCAACCTCCTGGAAACACCATATATTTT. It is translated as CASTLVGQPPGNTIYF.

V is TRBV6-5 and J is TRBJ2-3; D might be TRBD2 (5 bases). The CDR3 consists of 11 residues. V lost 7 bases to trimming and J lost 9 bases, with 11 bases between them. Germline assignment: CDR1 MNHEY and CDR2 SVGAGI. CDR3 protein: CASTSSYTQYF. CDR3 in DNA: TGTGCCAGCACTAGCTCGTACACGCAGTATTTT.

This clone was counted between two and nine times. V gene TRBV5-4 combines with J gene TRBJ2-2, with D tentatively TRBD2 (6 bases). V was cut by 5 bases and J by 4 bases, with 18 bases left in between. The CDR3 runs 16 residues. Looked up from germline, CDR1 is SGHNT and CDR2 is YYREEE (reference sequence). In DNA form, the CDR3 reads TGTGCCAGCAGTCAAGGCCGGGGGACGGGCACCGGGGAGCTGTTTTTT. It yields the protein CASSQGRGTGTGELFF.

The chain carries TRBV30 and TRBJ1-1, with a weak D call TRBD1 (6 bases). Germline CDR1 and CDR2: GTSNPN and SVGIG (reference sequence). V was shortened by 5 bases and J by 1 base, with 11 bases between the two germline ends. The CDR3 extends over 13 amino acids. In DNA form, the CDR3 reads TGTGCCTGGGCGGGACAAACGAACACTGAAGCTTTCTTT. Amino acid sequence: CAWAGQTNTEAFF.

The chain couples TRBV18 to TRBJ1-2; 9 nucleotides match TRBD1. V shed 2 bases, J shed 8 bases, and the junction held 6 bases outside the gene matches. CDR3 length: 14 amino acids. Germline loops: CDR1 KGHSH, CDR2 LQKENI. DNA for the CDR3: TGTGCCAGCTCACCAAGGACAGGGGTGGCCGGCTACACCTTC. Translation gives CASSPRTGVAGYTF.

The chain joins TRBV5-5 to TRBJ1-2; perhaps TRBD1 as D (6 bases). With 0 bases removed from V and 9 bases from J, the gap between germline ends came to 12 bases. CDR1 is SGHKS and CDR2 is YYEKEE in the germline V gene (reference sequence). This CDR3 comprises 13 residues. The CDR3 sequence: CASSLDREGSYTF. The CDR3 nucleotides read TGTGCCAGCAGCTTGGACAGGGAGGGGAGCTACACCTTC.

The CDR3 reads CASSKATGGQPQHF. DNA of the CDR3: TGTGCCAGCAGCAAGGCTACAGGGGGACAGCCCCAGCATTTT. The chain joins TRBV21-1 to TRBJ1-5; TRBD1 is the table's D call and was not checked against the DNA. TRBV21-1 is a documented pseudogene. The CDR3 contains 14 residues.

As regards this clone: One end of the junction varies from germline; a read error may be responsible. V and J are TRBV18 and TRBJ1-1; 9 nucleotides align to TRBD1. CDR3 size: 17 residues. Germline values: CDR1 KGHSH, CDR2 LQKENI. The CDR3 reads CASSPEPGQGLNAEAFF. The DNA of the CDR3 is TGTGCCAGCTCACCGGAGCCGGGACAGGGCTTGAACGCTGAAGCTTTCTTT.

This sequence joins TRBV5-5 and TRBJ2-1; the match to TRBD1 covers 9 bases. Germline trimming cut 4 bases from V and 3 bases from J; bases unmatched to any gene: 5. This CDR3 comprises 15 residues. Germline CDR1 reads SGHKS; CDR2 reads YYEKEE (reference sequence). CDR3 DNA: TGTGCCAGCAGCCTCGACAGGGGGAACTACAATGAGCAGTTCTTC. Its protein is CASSLDRGNYNEQFF.

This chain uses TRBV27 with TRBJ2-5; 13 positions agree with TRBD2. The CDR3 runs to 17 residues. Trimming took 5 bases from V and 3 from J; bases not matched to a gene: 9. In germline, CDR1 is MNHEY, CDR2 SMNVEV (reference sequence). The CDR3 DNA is TGTGCCAGCAGTACCGACCGAGGGACTAGCGGGAAAGAGACCCAGTACTTC. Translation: CASSTDRGTSGKETQYF.